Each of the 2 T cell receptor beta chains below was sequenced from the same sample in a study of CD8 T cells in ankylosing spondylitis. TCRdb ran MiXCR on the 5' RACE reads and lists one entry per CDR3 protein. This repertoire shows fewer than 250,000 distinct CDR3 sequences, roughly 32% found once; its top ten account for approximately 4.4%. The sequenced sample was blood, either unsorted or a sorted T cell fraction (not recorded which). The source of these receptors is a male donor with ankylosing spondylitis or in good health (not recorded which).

Here the CDR3 reads CASRQGLAGVNSYNEQFF. CDR3 in DNA: TGTGCCAGCAGGCAGGGACTAGCGGGGGTAAACTCCTACAATGAGCAGTTCTTC. V and J are TRBV12-3 or TRBV12-4 and TRBJ2-1, with 14 bases fitting TRBD2. V lost 6 bases, J lost 0 bases, and 7 bases stayed unmatched. The CDR3 length is 18 residues.

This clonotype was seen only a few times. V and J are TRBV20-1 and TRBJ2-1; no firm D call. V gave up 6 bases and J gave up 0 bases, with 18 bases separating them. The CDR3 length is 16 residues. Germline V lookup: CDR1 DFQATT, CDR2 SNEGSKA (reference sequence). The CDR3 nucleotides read TGCAGTGCCGCGTCAGGTCGCACGAGCTCCTACAATGAGCAGTTCTTC. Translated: CSAASGRTSSYNEQFF.